This T cell receptor (beta chain) was sequenced for a study of T-cell reconstitution after alpha-beta-depleted transplantation in children. Study-wide findings and caveats: From surviving recipient T cells and thymic progenitors came the high day-60 TCRbeta diversity observed in some patients. Several hundred graft clones that had expanded were reportedly the source of alpha-beta T cells about two months after transplant. Newly produced T cells mostly provided counts and TCRbeta diversity after one year, as hyperexpanded clones declined.

The CDR3 totals 14 residues. V shed 7 bases and J shed 2 bases, with 14 bases lying between them. This clonotype was found many times. Its specificity is not known. Unique molecular identifiers were built into the TCRbeta library. One entry per CDR3 protein, called by TCRdb with MiXCR from the PCR reads. Here the sample spans around 490,000 distinct CDR3 sequences, about an eighth being singletons. Here the sequenced sample was PBMCs, mostly from graft donor cells, taken 180 days after TCRalphabeta/CD19-depleted stem cell transplant. The sequence was collected from a female patient aged 2 to 10 who had a stem cell transplant for aplastic anemia, so the T cells may come from the graft donor. The V gene is TRBV12-3 or TRBV12-4, the J gene TRBJ2-5; D gene uncertain. As DNA, the CDR3 is TGTGCCAGCACCCCAACGGGTCTGCAAGAGACCCAGTACTTC. Protein: CASTPTGLQETQYF.